The clone carrying this TCR beta chain turned up a few times. Its antigen is currently unknown. Time point: sample taken at primary tumor resection. Tumor, nontumor lung or frozen PBMC supplied whole RNA, sequenced without sorting. The entry originates in a study of spatial heterogeneity in lung cancer. Study overall: Alpha-chain sequences were consistently detected less often than beta-chain sequences. The study, taken as a whole, reports: Ubiquitous expanded tumor TCRs surfaced in blood more at resection than they did at follow-up.

TCRdb reprocessed the 5' RACE reads via MiXCR and lists one record per CDR3 protein. The table records over 9,500 distinct CDR3 sequences, about 18% of them present only once. This CDR3 comprises 14 residues. From germline, CDR1 is DFQATT and CDR2 SNEGSKA (reference sequence). Trimming pared 6 bases from V and 4 bases from J, leaving 17 bases between. The TCR sequence derives from a male donor with early-stage non-small cell lung cancer. The sequences come from PBMCs, collected at surgery. V usage is TRBV20-1 and J usage is TRBJ2-3; D uncertain. The CDR3 is CSAHEWLASDTQYF. The CDR3 DNA reads TGCAGTGCGCACGAGTGGCTCGCCTCAGATACGCAGTATTTT.